These 7 T cell receptor beta chains were all obtained from the same sample, sequenced in a study of cytomegalovirus exposure and HLA in healthy donors. PCR employed 60 Vbeta and 13 Jbeta primers. The assay was immunoSEQ multiplex PCR, and TCRdb's table has in-frame clones only and misses some. The repertoire holds 150,000 to 200,000 clones, with approximately 83% as singletons. Sample: PBMCs. The receptors stem from a woman aged 18-29 years in good health and CMV-seronegative.

The chain has TRBV27 and TRBJ1-5; D is perhaps TRBD1 (6 bases). Germline V gene lookup returns CDR1 MNHEY and CDR2 SMNVEV (reference sequence). V lost 2 bases and J lost 10, with 9 bases in between. The CDR3 totals 12 residues. The CDR3, as DNA: TGTGCCAGCAGTTTACAGGGGTCCCCCCAGCATTTT. Translating gives CASSLQGSPQHF.

The chain carries TRBV11-2 and TRBJ2-7; D possibly corresponds to TRBD1 (6 bases). V was cut by 2 bases and J by 0 bases, with 11 bases left in between. The CDR3 has 15 residues. Germline V gives CDR1 SGHAT, CDR2 FQNNGV. CDR3 residues: CASSLSRTASYEQYF. The CDR3 region has the DNA TGTGCCAGCAGCTTATCACGGACAGCCTCCTACGAGCAGTACTTC.

The rearrangement joins TRBV5-6 to TRBJ2-2; 8 bases are shared with TRBD2. The V gene's germline CDR1 is SGHDT and CDR2 YYEEEE. CDR3 length: 16 residues. Trimming took 2 bases from V and 1 from J; bases not matched to a gene: 4. The CDR3 DNA is TGTGCCAGCAGCTTTTTAAGCGGGGGGAACACCGGGGAGCTGTTTTTT. This translates into CASSFLSGGNTGELFF.

This chain links TRBV5-1 with TRBJ1-1; tentatively, D is TRBD1 (6 bases). Germline CDR1 is SGHRS and CDR2 is YFSETQ. CDR3 length: 13 residues. Between the trimmed V and J ends, which lost 0 bases and 12 bases, there was a span of 15 bases. CDR3 sequence: CASSLVGGAGTFF. The DNA of the CDR3 is TGCGCCAGCAGCTTGGTCGGGGGGGCAGGTACTTTCTTT.

V is TRBV28 and J is TRBJ1-6, with 9 positions matching TRBD1. Germline V gene data show CDR1 as MDHEN and CDR2 as SYDVKM. The V gene end was trimmed by 6 bases and the J gene end by 9 bases; junction bases not matched to a gene: 12. The length of the CDR3 is 16 residues. The DNA of the CDR3 is TGTGCCAGCAGCCAGGACAGGGGCACAGGCGGTTCACCCCTCCACTTT. Encoded protein: CASSQDRGTGGSPLHF.

The J gene is TRBJ1-5, the V gene TRBV30, with D possibly being TRBD1 (6 bases). The CDR3 extends over 13 amino acids. CDR1 and CDR2 (germline): GTSNPN, SVGIG (reference sequence). V was clipped by 5 bases and J by 7 bases, with 15 bases between them. The CDR3 DNA reads TGTGCCTGGGCGGCGGGGGCCGGGCAGCCCCAGCATTTT. This translates into CAWAAGAGQPQHF.

The chain recombines TRBV11-3 with TRBJ2-7; the D gene is possibly TRBD2 (5 bases). Trimming cost V 0 bases and J 2 bases, with 8 bases left between them. Germline CDR1 and CDR2: SGHNT and YENEEA. This CDR3 has 14 amino acids. CDR3 nucleotides: TGTGCCAGCAGCTTAGAGGACGGGACCTACGAGCAGTACTTC. Protein sequence: CASSLEDGTYEQYF.